This TCR beta chain was obtained from a study of blood T cell repertoires in COVID-19. Of note for this clone: One end of the junction does not line up with germline, which may come from a read error.

In the authors' workflow: Nucleated cell number was recorded as an estimate derived from reference gene primer amplification. Only in-frame clones appear in the TCRdb table, and some are missing; sequencing was by immunoSEQ multiplex PCR. V, J and clone size are those of that table, while D and trimming were read from the DNA. The table lists about 150,000 clones, approximately 82% of them singletons. CDR3 length: 14 residues. Germline V lookup: CDR1 LNHDA, CDR2 SQIVND (reference sequence). This TCR was sampled from a woman aged 50 to 60 with acute or convalescent COVID-19. The sequenced sample was peripheral blood. V gene TRBV19 combines with J gene TRBJ2-2; 12 bases fit TRBD2. DNA of the CDR3: TGTGTCAGTATGCTAGCGGGGGGGACCGGGGAGCTGTTTTTT. Translating gives CVSMLAGGTGELFF.